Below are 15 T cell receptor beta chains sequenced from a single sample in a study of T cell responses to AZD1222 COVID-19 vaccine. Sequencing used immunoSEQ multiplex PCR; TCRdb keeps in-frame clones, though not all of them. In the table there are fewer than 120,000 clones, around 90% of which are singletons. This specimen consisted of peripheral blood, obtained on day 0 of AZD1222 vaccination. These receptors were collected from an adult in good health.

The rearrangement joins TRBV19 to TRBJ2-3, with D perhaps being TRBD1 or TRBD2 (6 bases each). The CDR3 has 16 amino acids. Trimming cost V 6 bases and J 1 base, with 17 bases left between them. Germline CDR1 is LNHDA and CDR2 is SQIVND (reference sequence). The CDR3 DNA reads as TGTGCCAGTAGCTCGGGGGCTCAAAGACGCACAGATACGCAGTATTTT. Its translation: CASSSGAQRRTDTQYF. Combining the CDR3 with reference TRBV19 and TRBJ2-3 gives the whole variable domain DGGITQSPKYLFRKEGQNVTLSCEQNLNHDAMYWYRQDPGQGLRLIYYSQIVNDFQKGDIAEGYSVSREKKESFPLTVTSAQKNPTAFYLCASSSGAQRRTDTQYFGPGTRLTVL.

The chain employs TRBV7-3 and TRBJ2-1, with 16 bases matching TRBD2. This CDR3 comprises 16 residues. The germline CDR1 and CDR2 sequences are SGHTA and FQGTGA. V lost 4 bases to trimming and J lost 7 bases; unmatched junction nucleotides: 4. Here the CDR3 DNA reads TGTGCCAGCAGCTCGGGACTAGCGGGAGGGCCAAATGAGCAGTTCTTC. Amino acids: CASSSGLAGGPNEQFF.

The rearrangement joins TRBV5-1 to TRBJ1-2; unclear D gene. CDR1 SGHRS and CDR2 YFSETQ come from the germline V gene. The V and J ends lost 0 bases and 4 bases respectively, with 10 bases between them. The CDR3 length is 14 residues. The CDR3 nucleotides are TGCGCCAGCAGCTTGGTCGCTGTCGGCTATGGCTACACCTTC. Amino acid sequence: CASSLVAVGYGYTF.

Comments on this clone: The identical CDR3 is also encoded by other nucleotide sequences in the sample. This CDR3 reads CASSVGGRRNEKLFF. The DNA for the CDR3 is TGTGCCAGCAGCGTAGGTGGCAGGAGAAATGAAAAACTGTTTTTT. V is TRBV9 and J is TRBJ1-4; no reliable D call. Germline CDR1 and CDR2: SGDLS and YYNGEE. V was shortened by 0 bases and J by 5 bases, with 11 bases between the two germline ends. This CDR3 spans 15 amino acids.

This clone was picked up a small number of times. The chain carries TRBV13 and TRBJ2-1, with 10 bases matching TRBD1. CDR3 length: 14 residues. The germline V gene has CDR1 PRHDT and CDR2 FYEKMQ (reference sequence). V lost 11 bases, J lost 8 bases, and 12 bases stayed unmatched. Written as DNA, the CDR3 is TGTGCCGGCCGACCGGGACAGGGGAATTATGAGCAGTTCTTC. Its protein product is CAGRPGQGNYEQFF.

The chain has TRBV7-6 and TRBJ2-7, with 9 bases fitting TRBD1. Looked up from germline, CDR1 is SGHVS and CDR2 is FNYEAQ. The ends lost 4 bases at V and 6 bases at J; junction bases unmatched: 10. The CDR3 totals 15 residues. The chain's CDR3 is CASSWSLGQGGEQYF. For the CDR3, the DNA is TGTGCCAGCAGCTGGTCCTTGGGACAGGGAGGCGAGCAGTACTTC.

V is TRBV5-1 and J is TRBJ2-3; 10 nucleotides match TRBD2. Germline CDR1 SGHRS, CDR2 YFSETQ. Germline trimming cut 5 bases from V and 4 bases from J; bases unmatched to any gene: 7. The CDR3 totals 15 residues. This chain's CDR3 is CASRLAGGIADTQYF. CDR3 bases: TGCGCCAGCAGATTAGCGGGGGGCATTGCAGATACGCAGTATTTT.

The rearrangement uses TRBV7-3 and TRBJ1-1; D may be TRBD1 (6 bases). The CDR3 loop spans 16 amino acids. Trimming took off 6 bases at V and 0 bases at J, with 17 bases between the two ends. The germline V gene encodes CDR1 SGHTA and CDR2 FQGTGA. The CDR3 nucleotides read TGTGCCAGCAGTCCCGTAGGGGCAGGGGTGAACACTGAAGCTTTCTTT. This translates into CASSPVGAGVNTEAFF.

CDR3 sequence: CSVEDSFSGSSYNEQFF. The CDR3, as DNA: TGCAGCGTTGAGGATTCCTTTAGCGGGAGCTCCTACAATGAGCAGTTCTTC. The rearrangement joins TRBV29-1 to TRBJ2-1, with 9 nucleotides matching TRBD2. V lost 3 bases and J lost 0; bases outside the gene matches: 9. This CDR3 spans 17 amino acids. CDR1 and CDR2 (germline): SQVTM, ANQGSEA.

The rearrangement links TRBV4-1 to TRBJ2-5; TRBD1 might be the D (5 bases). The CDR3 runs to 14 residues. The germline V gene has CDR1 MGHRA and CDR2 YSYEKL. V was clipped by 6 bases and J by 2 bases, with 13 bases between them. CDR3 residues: CASSLDQGQETQYF. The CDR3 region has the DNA TGCGCCAGCAGTCTCGATCAGGGACAAGAGACCCAGTACTTC.

The CDR3 nucleotides read TGTGCCAGCAGTTTACCCGGACAGGACACAGATACGCAGTATTTT. It encodes CASSLPGQDTDTQYF. V is TRBV28 and J is TRBJ2-3, with TRBD1 matching over 7 bases. The germline CDR1 and CDR2 sequences are MDHEN and SYDVKM. CDR3 length: 15 residues. V gave up 2 bases and J gave up 2 bases; unmatched junction bases: 4.

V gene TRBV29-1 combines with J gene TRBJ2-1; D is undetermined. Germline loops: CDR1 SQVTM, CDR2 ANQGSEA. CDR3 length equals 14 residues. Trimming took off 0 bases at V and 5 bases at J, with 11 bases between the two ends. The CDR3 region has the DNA TGCAGCGTTGAAGATACACAGATTAACAATGAGCAGTTCTTC. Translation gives CSVEDTQINNEQFF.

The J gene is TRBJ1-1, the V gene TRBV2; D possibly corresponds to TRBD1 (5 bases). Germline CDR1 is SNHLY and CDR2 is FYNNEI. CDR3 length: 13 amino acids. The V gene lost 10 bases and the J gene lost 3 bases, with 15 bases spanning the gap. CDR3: CANARDLYTEAFF. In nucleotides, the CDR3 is TGTGCCAACGCCCGGGACCTCTACACTGAAGCTTTCTTT. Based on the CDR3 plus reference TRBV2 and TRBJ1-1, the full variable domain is EPEVTQTPSHQVTQMGQEVILRCVPISNHLYFYWYRQILGQKVEFLVSFYNNEISEKSEIFDDQFSVERPDGSNFTLKIRSTKLEDSAMYFCANARDLYTEAFFGQGTRLTVV.

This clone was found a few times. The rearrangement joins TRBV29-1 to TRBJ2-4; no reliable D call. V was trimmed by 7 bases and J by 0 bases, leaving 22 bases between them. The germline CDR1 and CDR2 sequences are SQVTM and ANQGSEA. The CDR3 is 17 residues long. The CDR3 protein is CSATSFVGLLAKNIQYF. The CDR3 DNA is TGCAGCGCCACTTCGTTTGTGGGCCTCCTAGCCAAAAACATTCAGTACTTC.

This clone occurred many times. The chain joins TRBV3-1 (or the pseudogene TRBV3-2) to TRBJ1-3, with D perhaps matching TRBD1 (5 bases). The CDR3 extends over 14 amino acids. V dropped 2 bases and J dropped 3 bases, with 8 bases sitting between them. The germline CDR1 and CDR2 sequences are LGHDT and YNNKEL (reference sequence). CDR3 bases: TGTGCCAGCAGCCAATGGGGGAATGGAAACACCATATATTTT. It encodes CASSQWGNGNTIYF.